A single sample gave rise to the 10 T cell receptor beta chains below, sequenced in a study of cytotoxic CD8 clonotypes in ibrutinib-treated CLL. Sequencing was performed with immunoSEQ multiplex PCR; in TCRdb, only in-frame clones are kept and a portion is missing. The table includes approximately 84,000 clones, about 76% detected once. The sequencing used PBMCs, collected after 12 months of ibrutinib treatment. The origin of the receptors is a human donor with chronic lymphocytic leukemia.

For this clone: Germline is not matched at one junction end, which may reflect a read error. This chain links TRBV4-3 with TRBJ2-5, with D possibly being TRBD1 (5 bases). Looked up from germline, CDR1 is LGHNA and CDR2 is YSLEER. The CDR3 consists of 18 residues. CDR3 bases: TGCGTCAGCAGCCAACAGGCCCCCGACACCCGGTACCAAGAGACCCAGTACTTC. This sequence encodes CVSSQQAPDTRYQETQYF.

The chain carries TRBV10-3 and TRBJ1-1; D is unresolved. CDR1 and CDR2 (germline): ENHRY, SYGVKD. This CDR3 is 14 amino acids long. Trimming left V 6 bases short and J 1 base short, with 12 bases between. The CDR3 reads CAIRRQTPNTEAFF. In DNA, the CDR3 is TGTGCCATCAGGAGACAAACACCGAACACTGAAGCTTTCTTT.

This clone showed up just a few times. This chain connects TRBV7-9 to TRBJ2-1; a possible D gene is TRBD2 (6 bases). Germline-derived CDR1 and CDR2 are SEHNR and FQNEAQ (reference sequence). The CDR3 totals 16 residues. V lost 0 bases and J lost 3, with 12 bases in between. The CDR3 region is CASSLAVGGIYNEQFF. For the CDR3, the DNA is TGTGCCAGCAGCTTAGCCGTCGGGGGAATCTACAATGAGCAGTTCTTC.

The J gene is TRBJ2-3, the V gene TRBV4-3; D is tentatively TRBD1 or TRBD2 (5 bases each). The CDR3 spans 11 residues. Trimming took 4 bases from V and 7 from J, leaving 6 bases between them. Germline V gene sequence: CDR1 LGHNA, CDR2 YSLEER. In DNA, the CDR3 is TGCGCCAGCAGCCGGGGGTATACGCAGTATTTT. Encoded protein: CASSRGYTQYF.

This clone was seen only once. This rearrangement joins TRBV6-5 to TRBJ1-4; no reliable D call. Deletions cut 4 bases from V and 0 bases from J, with 9 bases between. The CDR3 consists of 15 residues. Per germline, CDR1 MNHEY and CDR2 SVGAGI. The DNA for the CDR3 is TGTGCCAGCAGTTGGTCCACGGCAACTAATGAAAAACTGTTTTTT. Translated: CASSWSTATNEKLFF.

V is TRBV28 and J is TRBJ1-2; tentative D call: TRBD1 (5 bases). CDR1 MDHEN and CDR2 SYDVKM come from the germline V gene. With 0 bases removed from V and 7 bases from J, the gap between germline ends came to 12 bases. CDR3 length: 14 residues. CDR3 bases: TGTGCCAGCAGTTTATGGGTAGGGGCGCTTGGCTACACCTTC. Translation gives CASSLWVGALGYTF.

The chain has TRBV7-2 and TRBJ2-3, with unresolved D. Germline CDR1 SGHTA, CDR2 FQGNSA. The CDR3 has 15 residues. V lost 0 bases, J lost 4 bases, and 11 bases lay in between. The CDR3 loop is CASSLAWLGADTQYF. DNA for the CDR3: TGTGCCAGCAGCTTAGCGTGGCTAGGTGCAGATACGCAGTATTTT.

V gene TRBV10-3 combines with J gene TRBJ2-3, with D perhaps matching TRBD1 or TRBD2 (6 bases each). V was shortened by 7 bases and J by 1 base, with 9 bases between the two germline ends. The CDR3 loop spans 13 amino acids. CDR1 is ENHRY and CDR2 is SYGVKD in the germline V gene. This CDR3 reads CAIMGGGTDTQYF. In DNA, the CDR3 is TGTGCCATCATGGGGGGCGGCACAGATACGCAGTATTTT.

V is TRBV6-6 and J is TRBJ1-4; unclear D gene. V lost 5 bases to trimming and J lost 5 bases, with 18 bases between them. This CDR3 is built from 16 residues. CDR1 MNHNY and CDR2 SVGAGI come from the germline V gene (reference sequence). The CDR3 nucleotides read TGTGCCAGCAGTCACGGACTCTGGGTAACGAATGAAAAACTGTTTTTT. Protein product: CASSHGLWVTNEKLFF.

This clone was recorded a few times. The chain joins TRBV11-1 to TRBJ2-7, with 7 bases fitting TRBD1. J gave up 3 bases and V 5 bases, and 10 bases lay outside the gene matches. Germline-derived CDR1 and CDR2 are SGHAT and FQDESV (reference sequence). This CDR3 region has 15 residues. The CDR3 coding sequence is TGTGCCAGCAGCCCCATCACGGGACAGAGCTACGAGCAGTACTTC. Its protein product is CASSPITGQSYEQYF.